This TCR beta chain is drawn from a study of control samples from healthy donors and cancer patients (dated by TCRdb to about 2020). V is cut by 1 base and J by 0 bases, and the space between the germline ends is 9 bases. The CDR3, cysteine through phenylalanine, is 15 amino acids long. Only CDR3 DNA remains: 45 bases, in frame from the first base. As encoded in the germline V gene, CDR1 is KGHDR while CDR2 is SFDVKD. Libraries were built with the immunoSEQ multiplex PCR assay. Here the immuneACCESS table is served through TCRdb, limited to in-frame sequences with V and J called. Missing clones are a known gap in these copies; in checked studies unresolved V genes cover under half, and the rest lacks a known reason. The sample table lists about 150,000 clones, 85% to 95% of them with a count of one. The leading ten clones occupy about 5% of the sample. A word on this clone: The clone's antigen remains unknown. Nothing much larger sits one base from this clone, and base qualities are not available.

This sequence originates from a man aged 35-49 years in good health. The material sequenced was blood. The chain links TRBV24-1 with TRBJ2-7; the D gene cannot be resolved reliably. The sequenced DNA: TGTGCCACCAGTGATTTACTGGGCAACTCCTACGAGCAGTACTTC. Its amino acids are CATSDLLGNSYEQYF.